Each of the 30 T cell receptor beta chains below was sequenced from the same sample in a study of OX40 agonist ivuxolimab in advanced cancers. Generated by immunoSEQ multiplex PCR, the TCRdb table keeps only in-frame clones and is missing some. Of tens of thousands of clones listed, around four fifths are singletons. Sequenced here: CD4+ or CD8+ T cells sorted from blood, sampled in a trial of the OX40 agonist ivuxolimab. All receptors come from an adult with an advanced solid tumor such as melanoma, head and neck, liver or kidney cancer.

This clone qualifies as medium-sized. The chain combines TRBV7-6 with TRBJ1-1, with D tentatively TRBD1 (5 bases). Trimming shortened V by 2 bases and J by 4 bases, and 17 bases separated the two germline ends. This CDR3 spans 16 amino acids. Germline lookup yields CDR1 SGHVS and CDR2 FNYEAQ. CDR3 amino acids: CASSLSAWGAGTEAFF. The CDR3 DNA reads TGTGCCAGCAGCTTAAGTGCGTGGGGCGCGGGCACTGAAGCTTTCTTT.

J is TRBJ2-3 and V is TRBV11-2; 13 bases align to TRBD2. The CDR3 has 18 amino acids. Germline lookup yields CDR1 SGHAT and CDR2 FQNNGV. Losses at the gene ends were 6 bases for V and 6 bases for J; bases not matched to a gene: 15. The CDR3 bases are TGTGCCAGCAGTTTCCCTCCTTGGACTAGCGGGAGTTCCGATACGCAGTATTTT. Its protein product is CASSFPPWTSGSSDTQYF. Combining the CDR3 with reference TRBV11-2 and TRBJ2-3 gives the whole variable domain EAGVAQSPRYKIIEKRQSVAFWCNPISGHATLYWYQQILGQGPKLLIQFQNNGVVDDSQLPKDRFSAERLKGVDSTLKIQPAKLEDSAVYLCASSFPPWTSGSSDTQYFGPGTRLTVL.

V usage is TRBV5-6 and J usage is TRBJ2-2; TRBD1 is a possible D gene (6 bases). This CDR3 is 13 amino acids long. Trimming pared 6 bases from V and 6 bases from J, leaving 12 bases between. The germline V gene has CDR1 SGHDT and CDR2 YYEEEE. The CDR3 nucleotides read TGTGCCAGCACCCCCAGGGGACCCGGGGAGCTGTTTTTT. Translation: CASTPRGPGELFF.

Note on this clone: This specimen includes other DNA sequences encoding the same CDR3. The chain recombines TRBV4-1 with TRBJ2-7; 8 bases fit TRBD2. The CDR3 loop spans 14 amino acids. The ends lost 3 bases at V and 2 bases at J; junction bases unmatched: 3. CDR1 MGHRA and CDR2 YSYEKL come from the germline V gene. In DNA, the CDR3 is TGCGCCAGCAGCCACCCGGGACTAGCCTACGAGCAGTACTTC. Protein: CASSHPGLAYEQYF.

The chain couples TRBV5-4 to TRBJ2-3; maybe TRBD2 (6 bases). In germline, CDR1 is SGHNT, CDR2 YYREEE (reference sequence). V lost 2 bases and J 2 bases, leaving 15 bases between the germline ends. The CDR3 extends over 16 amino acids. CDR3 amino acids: CASSLGQGGITDTQYF. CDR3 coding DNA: TGTGCCAGCAGCTTAGGGCAGGGAGGAATCACAGATACGCAGTATTTT.

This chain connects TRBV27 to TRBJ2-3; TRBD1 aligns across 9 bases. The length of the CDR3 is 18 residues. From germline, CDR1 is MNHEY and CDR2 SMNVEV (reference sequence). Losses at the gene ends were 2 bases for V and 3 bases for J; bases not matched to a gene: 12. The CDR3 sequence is CASSLIFVGTGSTDTQYF. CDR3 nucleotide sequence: TGTGCCAGCAGTTTAATTTTCGTCGGGACAGGGTCGACAGATACGCAGTATTTT.

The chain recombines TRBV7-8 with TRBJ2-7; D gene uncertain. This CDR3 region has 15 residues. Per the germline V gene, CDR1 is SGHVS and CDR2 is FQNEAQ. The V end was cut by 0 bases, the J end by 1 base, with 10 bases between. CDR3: CASSLAPDTSYEQYF. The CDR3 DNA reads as TGTGCCAGCAGCTTAGCCCCCGACACTTCCTACGAGCAGTACTTC.

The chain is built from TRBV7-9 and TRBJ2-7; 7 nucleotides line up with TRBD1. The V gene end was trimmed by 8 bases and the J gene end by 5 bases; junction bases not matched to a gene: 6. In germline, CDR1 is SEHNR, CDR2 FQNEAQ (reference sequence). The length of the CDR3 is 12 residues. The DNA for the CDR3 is TGTGCCAGCGGGGAAGGGGGCGACGAGCAGTACTTC. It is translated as CASGEGGDEQYF.

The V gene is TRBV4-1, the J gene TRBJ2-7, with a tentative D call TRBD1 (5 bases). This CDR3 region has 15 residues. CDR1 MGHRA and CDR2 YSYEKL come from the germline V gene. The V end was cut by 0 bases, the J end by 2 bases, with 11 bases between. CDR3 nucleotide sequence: TGCGCCAGCAGCCAAGAAAGTACAGGCCCCTACGAGCAGTACTTC. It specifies CASSQESTGPYEQYF.

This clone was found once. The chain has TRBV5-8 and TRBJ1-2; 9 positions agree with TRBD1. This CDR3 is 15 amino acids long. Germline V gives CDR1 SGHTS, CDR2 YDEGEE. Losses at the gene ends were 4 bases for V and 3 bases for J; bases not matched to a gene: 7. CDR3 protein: CASSPRDRADYGYTF. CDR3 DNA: TGTGCCAGCAGCCCCCGGGACAGGGCAGACTATGGCTACACCTTC.

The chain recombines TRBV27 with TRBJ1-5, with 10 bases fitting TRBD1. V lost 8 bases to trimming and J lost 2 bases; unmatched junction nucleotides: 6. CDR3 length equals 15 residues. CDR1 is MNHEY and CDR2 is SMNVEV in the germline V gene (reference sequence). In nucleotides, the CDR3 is TGTGCCAGCTCGTCCGGGACAGGGGGCAATCAGCCCCAGCATTTT. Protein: CASSSGTGGNQPQHF.

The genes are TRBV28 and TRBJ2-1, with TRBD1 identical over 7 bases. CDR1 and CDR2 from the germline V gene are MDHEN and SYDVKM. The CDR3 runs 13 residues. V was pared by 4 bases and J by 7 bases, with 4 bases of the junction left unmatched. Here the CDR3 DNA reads TGTGCCAGCAGTTACGGGACAGATAATGAGCAGTTCTTC. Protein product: CASSYGTDNEQFF.

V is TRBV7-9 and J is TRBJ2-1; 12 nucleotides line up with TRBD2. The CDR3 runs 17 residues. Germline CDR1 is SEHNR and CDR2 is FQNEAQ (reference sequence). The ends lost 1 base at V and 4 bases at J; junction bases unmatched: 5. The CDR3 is CASSLVLAGGIYNEQFF. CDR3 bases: TGTGCCAGCAGCTTAGTTCTAGCGGGAGGGATATACAATGAGCAGTTCTTC.

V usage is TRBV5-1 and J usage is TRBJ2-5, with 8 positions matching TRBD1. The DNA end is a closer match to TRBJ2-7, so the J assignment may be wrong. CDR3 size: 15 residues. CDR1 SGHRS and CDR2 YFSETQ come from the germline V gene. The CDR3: CASRPWTGNSYEQYF. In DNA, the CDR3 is TGCGCCAGCAGGCCCTGGACAGGGAACTCCTACGAGCAGTACTTC.

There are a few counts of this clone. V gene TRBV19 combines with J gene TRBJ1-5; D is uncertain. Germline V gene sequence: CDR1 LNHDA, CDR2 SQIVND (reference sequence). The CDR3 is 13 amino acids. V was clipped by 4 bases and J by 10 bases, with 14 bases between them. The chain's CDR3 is CASSTSDFHPQHF. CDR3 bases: TGTGCCAGTAGTACCTCAGACTTCCATCCCCAGCATTTT.

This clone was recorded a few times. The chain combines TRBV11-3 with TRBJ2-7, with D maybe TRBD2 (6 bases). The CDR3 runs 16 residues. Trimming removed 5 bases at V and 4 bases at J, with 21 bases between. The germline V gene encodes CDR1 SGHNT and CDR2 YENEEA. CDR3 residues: CASSHYGLPLSYEQYF. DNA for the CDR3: TGTGCCAGCAGCCATTATGGACTACCCCTTAGTTACGAGCAGTACTTC.

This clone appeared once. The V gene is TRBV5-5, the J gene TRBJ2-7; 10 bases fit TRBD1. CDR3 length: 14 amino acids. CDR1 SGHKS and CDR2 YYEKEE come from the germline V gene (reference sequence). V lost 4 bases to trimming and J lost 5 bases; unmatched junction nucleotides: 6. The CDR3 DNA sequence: TGTGCCAGCAGCGTCCGGGACAGGGGCCACGAGCAGTACTTC. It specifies CASSVRDRGHEQYF. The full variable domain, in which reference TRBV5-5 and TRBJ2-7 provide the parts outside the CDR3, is DAGVTQSPTHLIKTRGQQVTLRCSPISGHKSVSWYQQVLGQGPQFIFQYYEKEERGRGNFPDRFSARQFPNYSSELNVNALLLGDSALYLCASSVRDRGHEQYFGPGTRLTVT.

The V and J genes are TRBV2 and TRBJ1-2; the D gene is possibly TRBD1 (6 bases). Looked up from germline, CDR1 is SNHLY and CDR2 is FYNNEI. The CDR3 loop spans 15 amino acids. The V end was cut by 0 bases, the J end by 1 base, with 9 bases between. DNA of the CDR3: TGTGCCAGCAGTGAAGCCGACAGGATTAACTATGGCTACACCTTC. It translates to CASSEADRINYGYTF.

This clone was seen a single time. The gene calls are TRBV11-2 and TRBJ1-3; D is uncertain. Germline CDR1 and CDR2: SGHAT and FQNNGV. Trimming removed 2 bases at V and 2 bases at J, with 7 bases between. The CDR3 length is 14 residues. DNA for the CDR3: TGTGCCAGCAGCTTATCAACGGCTGGAAACACCATATATTTT. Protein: CASSLSTAGNTIYF.

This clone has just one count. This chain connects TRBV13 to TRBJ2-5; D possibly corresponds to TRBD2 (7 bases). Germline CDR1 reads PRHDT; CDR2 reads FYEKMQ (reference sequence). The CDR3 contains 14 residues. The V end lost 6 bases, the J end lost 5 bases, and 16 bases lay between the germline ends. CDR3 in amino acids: CASSRIGGAETQYF. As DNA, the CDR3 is TGTGCCAGCAGTCGCATAGGGGGGGCCGAGACCCAGTACTTC. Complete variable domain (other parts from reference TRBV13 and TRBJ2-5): AAGVIQSPRHLIKEKRETATLKCYPIPRHDTVYWYQQGPGQDPQFLISFYEKMQSDKGSIPDRFSAQQFSDYHSELNMSSLELGDSALYFCASSRIGGAETQYFGPGTRLLVL.

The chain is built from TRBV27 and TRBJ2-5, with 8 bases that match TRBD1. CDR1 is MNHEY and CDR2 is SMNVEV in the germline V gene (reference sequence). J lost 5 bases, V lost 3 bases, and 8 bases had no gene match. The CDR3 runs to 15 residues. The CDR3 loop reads CASSFGRGLWETQYF. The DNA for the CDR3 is TGTGCCAGCAGTTTCGGCAGGGGGCTTTGGGAGACCCAGTACTTC.

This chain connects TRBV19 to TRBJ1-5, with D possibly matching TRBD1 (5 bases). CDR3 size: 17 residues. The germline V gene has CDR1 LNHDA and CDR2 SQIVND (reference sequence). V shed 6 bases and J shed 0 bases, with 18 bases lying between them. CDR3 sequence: CASRGQGPTYSNQPQHF. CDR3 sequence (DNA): TGTGCCAGTAGAGGTCAGGGCCCAACTTATAGCAATCAGCCCCAGCATTTT.

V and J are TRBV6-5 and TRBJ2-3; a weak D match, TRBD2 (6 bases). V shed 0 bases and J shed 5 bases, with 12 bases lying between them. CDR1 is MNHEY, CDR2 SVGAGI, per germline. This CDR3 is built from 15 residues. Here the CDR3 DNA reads TGTGCCAGCAGTTACTCCCCGGCGGGGCTAGATACGCAGTATTTT. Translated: CASSYSPAGLDTQYF.

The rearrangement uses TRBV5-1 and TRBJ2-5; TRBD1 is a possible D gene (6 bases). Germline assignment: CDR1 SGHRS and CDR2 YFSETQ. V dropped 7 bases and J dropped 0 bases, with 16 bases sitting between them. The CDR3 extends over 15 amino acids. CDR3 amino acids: CASEDRDTYQETQYF. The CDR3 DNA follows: TGCGCCAGCGAAGACCGGGACACGTACCAAGAGACCCAGTACTTC.

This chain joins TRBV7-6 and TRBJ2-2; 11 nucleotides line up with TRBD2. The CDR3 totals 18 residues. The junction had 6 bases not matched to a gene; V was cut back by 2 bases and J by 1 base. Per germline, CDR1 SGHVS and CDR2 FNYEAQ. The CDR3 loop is CASSLTRGLAVNTGELFF. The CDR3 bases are TGTGCCAGCAGCTTAACCAGGGGACTAGCGGTGAACACCGGGGAGCTGTTTTTT. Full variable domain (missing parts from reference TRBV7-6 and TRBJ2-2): GAGVSQSPRYKVTKRGQDVALRCDPISGHVSLYWYRQALGQGPEFLTYFNYEAQQDKSGLPNDRFSAERPEGSISTLTIQRTEQRDSAMYRCASSLTRGLAVNTGELFFGEGSRLTVL.

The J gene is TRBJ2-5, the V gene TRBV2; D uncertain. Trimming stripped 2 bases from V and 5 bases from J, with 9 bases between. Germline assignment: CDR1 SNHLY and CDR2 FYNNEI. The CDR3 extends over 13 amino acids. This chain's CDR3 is CASSERPIETQYF. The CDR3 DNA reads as TGTGCCAGCAGTGAACGGCCGATCGAGACCCAGTACTTC.

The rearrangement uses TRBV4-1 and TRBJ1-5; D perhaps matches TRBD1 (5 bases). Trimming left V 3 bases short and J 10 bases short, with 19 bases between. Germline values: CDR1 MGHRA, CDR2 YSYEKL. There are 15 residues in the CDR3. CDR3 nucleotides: TGCGCCAGCAGCCACCCGGACGCGGGGGATCGACCCCAGCATTTT. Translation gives CASSHPDAGDRPQHF.

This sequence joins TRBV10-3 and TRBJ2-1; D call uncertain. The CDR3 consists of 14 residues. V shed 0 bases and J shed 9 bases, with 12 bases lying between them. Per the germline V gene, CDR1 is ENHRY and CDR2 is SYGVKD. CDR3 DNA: TGTGCCATCAGTGAGTCGGGCAGCTTCTTTGAGCAGTTCTTC. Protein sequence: CAISESGSFFEQFF.

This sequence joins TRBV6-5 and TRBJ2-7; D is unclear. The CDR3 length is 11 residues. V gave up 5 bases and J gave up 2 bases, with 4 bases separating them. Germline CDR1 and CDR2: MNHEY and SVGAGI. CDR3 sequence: CASSDPYEQYF. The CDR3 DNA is TGTGCCAGCAGTGACCCCTACGAGCAGTACTTC.

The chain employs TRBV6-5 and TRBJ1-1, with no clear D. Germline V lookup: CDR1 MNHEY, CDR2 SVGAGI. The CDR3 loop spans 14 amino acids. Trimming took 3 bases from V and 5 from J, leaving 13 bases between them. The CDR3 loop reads CASSYGSDGTEAFF. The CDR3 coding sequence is TGTGCCAGCAGTTATGGATCGGACGGTACTGAAGCTTTCTTT.